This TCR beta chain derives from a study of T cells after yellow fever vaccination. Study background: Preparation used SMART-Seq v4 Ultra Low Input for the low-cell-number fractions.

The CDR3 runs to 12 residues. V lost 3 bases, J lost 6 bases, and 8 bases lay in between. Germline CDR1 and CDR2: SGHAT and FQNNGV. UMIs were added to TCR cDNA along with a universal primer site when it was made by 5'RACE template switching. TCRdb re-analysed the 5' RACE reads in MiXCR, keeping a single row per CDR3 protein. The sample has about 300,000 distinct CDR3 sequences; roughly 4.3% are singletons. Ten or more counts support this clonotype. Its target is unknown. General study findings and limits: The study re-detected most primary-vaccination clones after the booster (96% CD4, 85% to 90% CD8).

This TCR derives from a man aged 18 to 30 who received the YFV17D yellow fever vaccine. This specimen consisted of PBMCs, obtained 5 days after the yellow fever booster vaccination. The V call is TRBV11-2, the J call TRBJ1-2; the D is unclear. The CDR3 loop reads CASSLMVDGYTF. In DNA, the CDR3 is TGTGCCAGCAGCTTGATGGTGGATGGCTACACCTTC.